These T cell receptor beta chains were read from a single sample in a study of blood T cell repertoires in COVID-19. The table came from immunoSEQ multiplex PCR; TCRdb's copy has only in-frame clones and leaves some out. Of a few hundred thousand clones detected, about 87% appear once; the ten largest clones hold roughly 6.9%. Sample: peripheral blood. The receptors come from a woman in her twenties or thirties who had recovered from COVID-19. Each CDR3 is given with its conserved first and last residue. The D gene is left open where the match is weak. Where a row states a size, it is once, few, many or the class of an expanded clone; other rows omit it.

>TRBJ1-2|-|TRBV6-2/TRBV6-3|-
CASSSGLLYGYTF
TGTGCCAGCAGTTCGGGACTCCTCTATGGCTACACCTTC
>TRBJ2-1|-|TRBV5-4|-
CASSPTSSSYNEQFF
TGTGCCAGCAGCCCCACTTCAAGCTCCTACAATGAGCAGTTCTTC
>TRBJ2-7|-|TRBV6-5|TRBD1
CASSYTGTGTWEQYF
TGTGCCAGCAGTTACACCGGGACAGGGACCTGGGAGCAGTACTTC
>TRBJ2-3|-|TRBV9|TRBD2
CASSVAGLGGDTQYF
TGTGCCAGCAGCGTCGCAGGACTAGGTGGAGATACGCAGTATTTT
>TRBJ2-1|-|TRBV24-1|-
CATSDPTGRNEQFF
TGTGCCACCAGTGACCCGACAGGTCGGAATGAGCAGTTCTTC
>TRBJ2-1|-|TRBV7-9|TRBD1
CASSTDRDYNEQFF
TGTGCCAGCAGCACCGACAGGGACTACAATGAGCAGTTCTTC
>TRBJ2-7|-|TRBV27|-
CASSLSPAQATHEQYF
TGTGCCAGCAGTTTATCCCCAGCCCAGGCCACCCACGAGCAGTACTTC
>TRBJ1-6|-|TRBV12-3/TRBV12-4|-
CASSFGGAPLHF
TGTGCCAGCAGTTTCGGGGGTGCACCCCTCCACTTT
>TRBJ1-1|-|TRBV28|-
CASRVQDTEAFF
TGTGCCAGCAGGGTACAGGACACTGAAGCTTTCTTT
>TRBJ2-7|once|TRBV7-8|TRBD2
CASSSAGTLSYEQYF
TGTGCCAGCAGCTCAGCGGGGACTCTCTCCTACGAGCAGTACTTC
>TRBJ2-1|-|TRBV19|-
CASSIATPGNEQFF
TGTGCCAGTAGTATAGCCACCCCGGGAAATGAGCAGTTCTTC
>TRBJ2-7|-|TRBV7-8|TRBD2
CASSLTSGGPSSYEQYF
TGTGCCAGCAGCTTAACTAGCGGGGGGCCCAGCTCCTACGAGCAGTACTTC
>TRBJ2-1|-|TRBV6-5|-
CASKEPGREQFF
TGTGCCAGCAAGGAGCCGGGTCGAGAGCAGTTCTTC
>TRBJ1-6|-|TRBV15|-
CATSPGAKGPLHF
TGTGCCACCAGCCCAGGAGCAAAGGGGCCCCTCCACTTT
>TRBJ2-5|-|TRBV2|-
CASREASGIKETQYF
TGTGCCAGCCGCGAGGCCAGCGGAATAAAAGAGACCCAGTACTTC
>TRBJ1-2|-|TRBV7-2|-
CASSLARQNYGYTF
TGTGCCAGCAGCTTAGCGAGACAGAATTATGGCTACACCTTC
>TRBJ1-6|-|TRBV5-6|-
CASSLRLTPLHF
TGTGCCAGCAGCTTGCGACTTACACCCCTCCACTTT
>TRBJ2-2|-|TRBV5-6|TRBD1
CASSWDRTNTGELFF
TGTGCCAGCAGCTGGGACAGGACAAACACCGGGGAGCTGTTTTTT